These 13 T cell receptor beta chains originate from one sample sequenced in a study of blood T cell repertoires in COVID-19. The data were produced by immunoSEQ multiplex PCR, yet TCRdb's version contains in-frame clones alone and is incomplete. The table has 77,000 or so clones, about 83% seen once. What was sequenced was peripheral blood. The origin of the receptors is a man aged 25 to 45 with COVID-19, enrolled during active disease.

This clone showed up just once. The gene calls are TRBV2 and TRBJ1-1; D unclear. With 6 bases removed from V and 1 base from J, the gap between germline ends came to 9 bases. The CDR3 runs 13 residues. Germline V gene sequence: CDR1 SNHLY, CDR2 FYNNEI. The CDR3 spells CASRPTRNTEAFF. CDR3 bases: TGTGCCAGCAGACCAACAAGGAACACTGAAGCTTTCTTT.

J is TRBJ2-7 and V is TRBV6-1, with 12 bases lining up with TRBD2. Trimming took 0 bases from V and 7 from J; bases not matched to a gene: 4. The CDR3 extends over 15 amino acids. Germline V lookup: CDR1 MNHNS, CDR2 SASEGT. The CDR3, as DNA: TGTGCCAGCAGTGAAGCGGCCGGGACTAGCGGGGAGCAGTACTTC. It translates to CASSEAAGTSGEQYF.

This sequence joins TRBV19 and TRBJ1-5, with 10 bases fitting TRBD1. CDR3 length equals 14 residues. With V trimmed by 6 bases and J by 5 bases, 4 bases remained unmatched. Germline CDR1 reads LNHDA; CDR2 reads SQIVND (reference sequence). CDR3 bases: TGTGCCAGTAGAATGGACAGGGGGTATCAGCCCCAGCATTTT. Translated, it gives CASRMDRGYQPQHF.

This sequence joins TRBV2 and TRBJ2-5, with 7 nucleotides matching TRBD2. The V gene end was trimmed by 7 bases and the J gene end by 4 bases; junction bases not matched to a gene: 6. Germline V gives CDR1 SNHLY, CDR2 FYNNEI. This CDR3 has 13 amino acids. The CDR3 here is CASTSTSPETQYF. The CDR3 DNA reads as TGTGCCAGCACTTCGACTAGCCCAGAGACCCAGTACTTC.

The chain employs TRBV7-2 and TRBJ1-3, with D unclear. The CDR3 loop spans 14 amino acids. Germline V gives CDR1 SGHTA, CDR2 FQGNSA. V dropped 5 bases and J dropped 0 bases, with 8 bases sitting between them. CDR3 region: CASSPGSSGNTIYF. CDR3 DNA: TGTGCCAGCAGCCCGGGGAGCTCTGGAAACACCATATATTTT.

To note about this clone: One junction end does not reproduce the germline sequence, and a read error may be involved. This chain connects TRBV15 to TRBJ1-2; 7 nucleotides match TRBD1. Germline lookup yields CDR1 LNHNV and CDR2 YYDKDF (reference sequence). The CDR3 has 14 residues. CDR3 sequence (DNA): TGTGCCACCAGCAGAGAGGACAGGTCATATGGCCACACCTTC. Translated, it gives CATSREDRSYGHTF.

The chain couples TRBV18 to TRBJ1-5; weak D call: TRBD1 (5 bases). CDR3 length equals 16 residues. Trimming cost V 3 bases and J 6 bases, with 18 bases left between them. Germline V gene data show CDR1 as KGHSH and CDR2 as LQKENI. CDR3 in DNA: TGTGCCAGCTCACCCAGTCCGGGAGGGGCAGGTCAGCCCCAGCATTTT. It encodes CASSPSPGGAGQPQHF.

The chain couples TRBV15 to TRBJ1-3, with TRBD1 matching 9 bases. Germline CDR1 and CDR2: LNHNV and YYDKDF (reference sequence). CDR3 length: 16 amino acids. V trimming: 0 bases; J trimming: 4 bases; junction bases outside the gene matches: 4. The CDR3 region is CATSRDGTGTGNTIYF. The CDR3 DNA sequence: TGTGCCACCAGCAGAGACGGGACAGGGACCGGAAACACCATATATTTT.

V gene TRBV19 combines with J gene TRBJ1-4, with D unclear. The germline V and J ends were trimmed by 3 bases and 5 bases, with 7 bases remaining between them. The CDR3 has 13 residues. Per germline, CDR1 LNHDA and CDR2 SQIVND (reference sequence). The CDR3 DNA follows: TGTGCCAGTAGTATTCGCGGGAATGAAAAACTGTTTTTT. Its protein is CASSIRGNEKLFF.

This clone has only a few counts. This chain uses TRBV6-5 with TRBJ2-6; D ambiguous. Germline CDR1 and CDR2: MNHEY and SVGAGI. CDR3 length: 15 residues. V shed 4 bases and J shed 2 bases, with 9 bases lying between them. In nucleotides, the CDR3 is TGTGCCAGCAGTTCCTCTCTAACTGGGGCCAACGTCCTGACTTTC. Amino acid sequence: CASSSSLTGANVLTF.

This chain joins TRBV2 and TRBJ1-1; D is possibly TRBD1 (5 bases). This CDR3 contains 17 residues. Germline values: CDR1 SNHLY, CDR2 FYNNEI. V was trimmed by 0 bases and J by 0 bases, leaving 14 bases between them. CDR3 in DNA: TGTGCCAGCAGTGAAGCAGGGCAGGGCAATCTGAACACTGAAGCTTTCTTT. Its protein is CASSEAGQGNLNTEAFF. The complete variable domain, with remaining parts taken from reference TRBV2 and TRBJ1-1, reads EPEVTQTPSHQVTQMGQEVILRCVPISNHLYFYWYRQILGQKVEFLVSFYNNEISEKSEIFDDQFSVERPDGSNFTLKIRSTKLEDSAMYFCASSEAGQGNLNTEAFFGQGTRLTVV.

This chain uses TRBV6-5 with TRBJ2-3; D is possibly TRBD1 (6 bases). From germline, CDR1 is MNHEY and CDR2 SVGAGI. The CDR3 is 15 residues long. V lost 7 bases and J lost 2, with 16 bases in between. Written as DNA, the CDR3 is TGTGCCAGCACCCTTTCAGGGGCCTCCACAGATACGCAGTATTTT. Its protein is CASTLSGASTDTQYF.

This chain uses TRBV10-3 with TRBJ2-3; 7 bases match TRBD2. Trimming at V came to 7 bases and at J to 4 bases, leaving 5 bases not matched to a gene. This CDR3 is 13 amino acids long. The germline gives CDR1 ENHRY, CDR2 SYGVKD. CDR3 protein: CAINEAGADTQYF. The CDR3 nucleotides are TGTGCCATCAACGAGGCGGGGGCAGATACGCAGTATTTT.